The 17 T cell receptor beta chains in this list originate from one sample, sequenced in a study of T cells in Graves' hyperthyroidism and ophthalmopathy (dated by TCRdb to about 2019). Libraries were constructed by multiplex PCR. Sequencing took place on an Illumina HiSeq 2000. The TCR beta CDR3 regions were amplified from the RNA transcripts. A first-round RT-PCR of the TCR CDR3 used the HTBI primer set with the Qiagen OneStep RT-PCR kit. In-frame beta chains were kept once TCRdb had trimmed the public reads at Q25 with fastp and called clones with MiXCR. One record per CDR3 amino acid sequence lists the most common genes and DNA. Within this sample are about 46,000 distinct CDR3 sequences, with 49% of them counted one time only. The ten top clones hold 30% to 40% of the sample. The sample comprised peripheral blood or thyroid tissue (not recorded which). Every receptor here comes from a woman aged 50 to 60 with Graves' hyperthyroidism.

The chain carries TRBV10-3 and TRBJ1-6; no definite D call. V gave up 4 bases and J gave up 0 bases, with 19 bases separating them. The CDR3 covers 19 residues. Germline CDR1 is ENHRY and CDR2 is SYGVKD. CDR3 region: CAISASSYDVSSYNSPLHF. The DNA of the CDR3 is TGTGCCATCAGTGCCAGCAGCTACGACGTGAGCTCCTATAATTCACCCCTCCACTTT.

At least ten counts were recorded for this clonotype. V is TRBV10-3 and J is TRBJ1-2; TRBD1 matches 12 bases. The V segment lost 6 bases and the J segment 0 bases; nucleotides outside the gene matches: 5. This CDR3 spans 16 amino acids. Germline V CDR1 and CDR2: ENHRY, SYGVKD. The CDR3 nucleotides are TGTGCCATCAGCACGGGACAGGGGGCAACTAACTATGGCTACACCTTC. This encodes CAISTGQGATNYGYTF.

This clonotype appeared many times. CDR3 in DNA: TGTGCCAGCAGCTCCGGGGGTCATAGCAATCAGCCCCAGCATTTT. Amino acid sequence: CASSSGGHSNQPQHF. J is TRBJ1-5 and V is TRBV5-6; a possible D gene is TRBD1 (5 bases). The CDR3 is made up of 15 amino acids. The V end was cut by 3 bases, the J end by 0 bases, with 10 bases between. The germline CDR1 and CDR2 sequences are SGHDT and YYEEEE.

The gene calls are TRBV5-1 and TRBJ2-2, with TRBD2 matching over 11 bases. The CDR3 is 16 residues long. CDR1 SGHRS and CDR2 YFSETQ come from the germline V gene. Trimming took 5 bases from V and 6 from J; bases not matched to a gene: 9. CDR3 DNA: TGCGCCAGCAGACCTAGCGGGAGGACCAGGGCCGGGGAGCTGTTTTTT. Translation: CASRPSGRTRAGELFF.

The genes are TRBV5-6 and TRBJ2-5; D may match TRBD1 or TRBD2 (5 bases each). CDR1 and CDR2 from the germline V gene are SGHDT and YYEEEE. This CDR3 region has 14 residues. V gave up 1 base and J gave up 5 bases, with 12 bases separating them. The CDR3 loop is CASSLFGGRETQYF. The CDR3 DNA reads TGTGCCAGCAGCTTGTTTGGGGGACGGGAGACCCAGTACTTC.

In this sample, this clonotype turned up many times. The chain has TRBV7-9 and TRBJ2-5; D call uncertain. CDR1 is SEHNR, CDR2 FQNEAQ, per germline (reference sequence). The CDR3 runs 13 residues. Trimming pared 5 bases from V and 0 bases from J, leaving 7 bases between. The DNA for the CDR3 is TGTGCCAGCAGCCCGGATTACCAAGAGACCCAGTACTTC. Amino acids: CASSPDYQETQYF.

Comment on this clonotype: An end of the junction does not agree with germline; a read error may underlie this. The rearrangement links TRBV7-9 to TRBJ1-1; no firm D call. From germline, CDR1 is SEHNR and CDR2 FQNEAQ (reference sequence). This CDR3 spans 12 amino acids. The CDR3 region is CASSLWDPETFF. The DNA for the CDR3 is TGTGCCAGCAGCTTATGGGATCCTGAAACTTTCTTT.

This clonotype appeared a few times. The rearrangement joins TRBV9 to TRBJ1-2, with TRBD1 matching over 11 bases. V lost 4 bases, J lost 13 bases, and 12 bases stayed unmatched. CDR3 length: 14 residues. The germline CDR1 and CDR2 sequences are SGDLS and YYNGEE. CDR3 protein: CASSYIHGQGAFTF. The DNA for the CDR3 is TGTGCCAGCAGCTATATCCACGGACAGGGGGCGTTCACCTTC. Complete variable domain (other parts from reference TRBV9 and TRBJ1-2): DSGVTQTPKHLITATGQRVTLRCSPRSGDLSVYWYQQSLDQGLQFLIQYYNGEERAKGNILERFSAQQFPDLHSELNLSSLELGDSALYFCASSYIHGQGAFTFGSGTRLTVV.

Ten or more counts support this clonotype. The chain carries TRBV28 and TRBJ2-7; D gene unclear. Trimming took 1 base from V and 5 from J, leaving 6 bases between them. This CDR3 contains 12 residues. Germline CDR1 MDHEN, CDR2 SYDVKM. CDR3 DNA sequence: TGTGCCAGCAGTTTATCGGGCAACGAGCAGTACTTC. Its translation is CASSLSGNEQYF.

V is TRBV7-6 and J is TRBJ1-1, with unresolved D. The germline V gene has CDR1 SGHVS and CDR2 FNYEAQ. Between the trimmed V and J ends, which lost 5 bases and 1 base, there was a span of 8 bases. The CDR3 extends over 13 amino acids. The CDR3 DNA reads TGTGCCAGCAGCGCTGGACCGAACACTGAAGCTTTCTTT. This gives the protein CASSAGPNTEAFF. Drawing the rest from reference TRBV7-6 and TRBJ1-1, the complete variable domain is GAGVSQSPRYKVTKRGQDVALRCDPISGHVSLYWYRQALGQGPEFLTYFNYEAQQDKSGLPNDRFSAERPEGSISTLTIQRTEQRDSAMYRCASSAGPNTEAFFGQGTRLTVV.

This clonotype was counted many times. The chain couples TRBV7-2 to TRBJ2-7, with 9 nucleotides matching TRBD1. Germline loops: CDR1 SGHTA, CDR2 FQGNSA. V trimming: 5 bases; J trimming: 3 bases; junction bases outside the gene matches: 5. The CDR3 totals 14 residues. The CDR3 nucleotides read TGTGCCAGCAGCCAGGACAGGGGATTCTACGAGCAGTACTTC. Its protein product is CASSQDRGFYEQYF.

This clonotype appeared many times. The chain uses TRBV14 and TRBJ2-2; TRBD2 aligns across 9 bases. The CDR3 runs 15 residues. Germline CDR1 and CDR2: SGHDN and FVKESK. The V gene end was trimmed by 6 bases and the J gene end by 6 bases; junction bases not matched to a gene: 8. The DNA for the CDR3 is TGTGCCAGCAGGATTAGCGGGAGTGGGCCCGGGGAGCTGTTTTTT. Protein: CASRISGSGPGELFF.

This clonotype was observed many times. CDR3 in DNA: TGCAGTGCTAAAACGCCCGCTAAAGCGGGATCCGTGGGCTGGCAAGAGACCCAGTACTTC. It encodes CSAKTPAKAGSVGWQETQYF. The chain links TRBV20-1 to TRBJ2-5; the match to TRBD2 covers 7 bases. The CDR3 runs to 20 residues. V trimming: 4 bases; J trimming: 2 bases; junction bases outside the gene matches: 25. The germline CDR1 and CDR2 sequences are DFQATT and SNEGSKA (reference sequence).

This clonotype was seen repeatedly, ten times or more. The chain has TRBV29-1 and TRBJ2-6, with TRBD1 identical over 7 bases. This CDR3 has 14 amino acids. Germline CDR1 reads SQVTM; CDR2 reads ANQGSEA. The J segment lost 2 bases and the V segment lost 5 bases, leaving 3 bases of the junction unmatched. The DNA for the CDR3 is TGCAGCGTTAGAGGGGGCACTGGGGCCAACGTCCTGACTTTC. Its protein product is CSVRGGTGANVLTF.

This clonotype was counted ten times or more. The V gene is TRBV20-1, the J gene TRBJ1-3; D uncertain. V was shortened by 5 bases and J by 3 bases, with 5 bases between the two germline ends. The CDR3 extends over 11 amino acids. Germline V gene data show CDR1 as DFQATT and CDR2 as SNEGSKA (reference sequence). This chain's CDR3 is CSALIGNTIYF. The CDR3 DNA follows: TGCAGTGCTCTCATTGGAAACACCATATATTTT.

This clonotype showed up just a few times. The genes are TRBV9 and TRBJ1-1; no reliable D call. The V end lost 3 bases, the J end lost 4 bases, and 10 bases lay between the germline ends. Per the germline V gene, CDR1 is SGDLS and CDR2 is YYNGEE. The length of the CDR3 is 13 residues. The CDR3 coding sequence is TGTGCCAGCAGCGCAGGCGTGGGCACTGAAGCTTTCTTT. It specifies CASSAGVGTEAFF.

The chain is built from TRBV28 and TRBJ2-7; D is unresolved. Germline CDR1 and CDR2: MDHEN and SYDVKM. The CDR3 has 17 residues. V was trimmed by 6 bases and J by 7 bases, leaving 28 bases between them. The CDR3 protein is CASRATSESYPGWEQYF. The CDR3 DNA reads TGTGCCAGCAGGGCGACGAGCGAGAGTTACCCTGGATGGGAGCAGTACTTC.